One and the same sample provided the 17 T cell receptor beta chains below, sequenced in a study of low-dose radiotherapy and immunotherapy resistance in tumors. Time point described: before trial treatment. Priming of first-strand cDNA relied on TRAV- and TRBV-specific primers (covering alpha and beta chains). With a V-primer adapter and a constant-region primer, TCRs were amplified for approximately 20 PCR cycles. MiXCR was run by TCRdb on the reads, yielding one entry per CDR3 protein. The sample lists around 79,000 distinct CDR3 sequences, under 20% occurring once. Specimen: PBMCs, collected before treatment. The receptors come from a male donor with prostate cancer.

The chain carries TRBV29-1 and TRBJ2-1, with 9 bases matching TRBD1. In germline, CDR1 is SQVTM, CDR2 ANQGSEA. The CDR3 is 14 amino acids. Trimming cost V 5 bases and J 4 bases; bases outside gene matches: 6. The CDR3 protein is CSVPPGTGYNEQFF. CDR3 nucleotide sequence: TGCAGCGTTCCACCCGGGACAGGGTACAATGAGCAGTTCTTC.

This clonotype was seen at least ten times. CDR3 DNA: TGTGCCAGCAGCCCTAGTGGGGGGCGCAATCAGCCCCAGCATTTT. Its protein is CASSPSGGRNQPQHF. V and J are TRBV3-1 and TRBJ1-5; a weak D match, TRBD1 (6 bases). CDR1 LGHDT and CDR2 YNNKEL come from the germline V gene (reference sequence). CDR3 size: 15 residues. V lost 4 bases and J 2 bases, leaving 12 bases between the germline ends.

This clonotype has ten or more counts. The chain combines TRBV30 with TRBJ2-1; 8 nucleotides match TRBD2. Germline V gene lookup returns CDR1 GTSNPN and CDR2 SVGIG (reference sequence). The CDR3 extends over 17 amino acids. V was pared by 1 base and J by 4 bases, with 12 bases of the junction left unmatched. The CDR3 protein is CAWSAGGDSGGYNEQFF. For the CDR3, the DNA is TGTGCCTGGAGTGCCGGGGGTGACAGCGGGGGTTACAATGAGCAGTTCTTC. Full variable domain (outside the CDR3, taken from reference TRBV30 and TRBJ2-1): SQTIHQWPATLVQPVGSPLSLECTVEGTSNPNLYWYRQAAGRGLQLLFYSVGIGQISSEVPQNLSASRPQDRQFILSSKKLLLSDSGFYLCAWSAGGDSGGYNEQFFGPGTRLTVL.

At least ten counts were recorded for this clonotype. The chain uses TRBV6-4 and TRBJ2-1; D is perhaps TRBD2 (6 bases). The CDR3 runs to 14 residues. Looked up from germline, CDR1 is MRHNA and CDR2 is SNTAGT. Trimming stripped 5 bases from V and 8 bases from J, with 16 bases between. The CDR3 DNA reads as TGTGCCAGCAGTAGGGAGTTCGGGAGTGATGAGCAGTTCTTC. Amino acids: CASSREFGSDEQFF.

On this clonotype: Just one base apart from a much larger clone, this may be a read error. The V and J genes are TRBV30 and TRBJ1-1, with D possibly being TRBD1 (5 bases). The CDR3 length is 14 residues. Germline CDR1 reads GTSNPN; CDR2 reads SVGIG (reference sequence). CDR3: CAWSLGLLNTGAFF. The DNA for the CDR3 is TGTGCCTGGAGTTTGGGACTCTTGAACACTGGAGCTTTCTTT.

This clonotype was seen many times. The CDR3 DNA is TGTGCCAGCAGCTTGAGGACAGGGCCCCCCGGGGAGCTGTTTTTT. Protein: CASSLRTGPPGELFF. J is TRBJ2-2 and V is TRBV7-9, with TRBD1 identical over 8 bases. With 3 bases clipped from V and 6 bases from J, the junction kept 6 bases outside the gene matches. The germline V gene has CDR1 SEHNR and CDR2 FQNEAQ (reference sequence). The CDR3 consists of 15 residues.

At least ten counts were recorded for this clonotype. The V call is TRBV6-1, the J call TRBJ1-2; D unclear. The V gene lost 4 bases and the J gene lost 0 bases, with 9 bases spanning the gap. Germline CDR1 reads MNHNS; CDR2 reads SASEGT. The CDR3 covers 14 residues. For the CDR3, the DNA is TGTGCCAGCAGTGCTACCTATGCTAACTATGGCTACACCTTC. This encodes CASSATYANYGYTF.

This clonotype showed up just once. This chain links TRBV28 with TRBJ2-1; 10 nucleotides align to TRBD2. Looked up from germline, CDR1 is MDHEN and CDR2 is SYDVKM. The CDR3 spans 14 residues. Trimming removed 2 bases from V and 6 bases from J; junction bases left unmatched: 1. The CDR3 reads CASSLSGRANEQFF. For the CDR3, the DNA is TGTGCCAGCAGTTTAAGCGGGAGGGCCAATGAGCAGTTCTTC.

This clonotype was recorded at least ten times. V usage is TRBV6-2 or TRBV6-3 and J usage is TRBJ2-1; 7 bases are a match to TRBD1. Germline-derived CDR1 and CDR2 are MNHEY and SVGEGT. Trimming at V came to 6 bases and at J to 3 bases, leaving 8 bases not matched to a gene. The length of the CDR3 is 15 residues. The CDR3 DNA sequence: TGTGCCAGCAGCCACGGGACAGTGGTCTACAATGAGCAGTTCTTC. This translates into CASSHGTVVYNEQFF.

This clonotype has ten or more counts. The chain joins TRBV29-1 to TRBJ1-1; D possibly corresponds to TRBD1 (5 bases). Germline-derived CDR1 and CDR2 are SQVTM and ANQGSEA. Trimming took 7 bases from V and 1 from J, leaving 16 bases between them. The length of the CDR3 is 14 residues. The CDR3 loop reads CSAHPLRGNTEAFF. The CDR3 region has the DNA TGCAGCGCCCATCCATTAAGGGGGAACACTGAAGCTTTCTTT. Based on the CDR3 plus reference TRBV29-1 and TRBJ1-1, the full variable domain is SAVISQKPSRDICQRGTSLTIQCQVDSQVTMMFWYRQQPGQSLTLIATANQGSEATYESGFVIDKFPISRPNLTFSTLTVSNMSPEDSSIYLCSAHPLRGNTEAFFGQGTRLTVV.

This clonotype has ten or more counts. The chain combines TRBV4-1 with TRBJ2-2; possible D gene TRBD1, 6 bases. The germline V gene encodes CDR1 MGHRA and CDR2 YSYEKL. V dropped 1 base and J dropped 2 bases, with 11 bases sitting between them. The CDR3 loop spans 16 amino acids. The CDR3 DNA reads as TGCGCCAGCAGCCAAGGTACAGGGCCCAACACCGGGGAGCTGTTTTTT. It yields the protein CASSQGTGPNTGELFF.

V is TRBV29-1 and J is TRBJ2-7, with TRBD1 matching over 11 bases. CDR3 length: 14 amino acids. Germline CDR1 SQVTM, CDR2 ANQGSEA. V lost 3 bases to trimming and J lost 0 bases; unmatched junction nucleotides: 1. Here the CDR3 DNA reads TGCAGCGTTGAGGGACAGGGGGTCTCCTACGAGCAGTACTTC. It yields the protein CSVEGQGVSYEQYF.

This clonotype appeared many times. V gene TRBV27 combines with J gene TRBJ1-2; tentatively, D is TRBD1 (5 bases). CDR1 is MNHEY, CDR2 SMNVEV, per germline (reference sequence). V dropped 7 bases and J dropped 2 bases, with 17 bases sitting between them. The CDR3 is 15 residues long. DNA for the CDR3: TGTGCCAGCACCCTCAGGGCAGACCTCAACTATGGCTACACCTTC. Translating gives CASTLRADLNYGYTF.

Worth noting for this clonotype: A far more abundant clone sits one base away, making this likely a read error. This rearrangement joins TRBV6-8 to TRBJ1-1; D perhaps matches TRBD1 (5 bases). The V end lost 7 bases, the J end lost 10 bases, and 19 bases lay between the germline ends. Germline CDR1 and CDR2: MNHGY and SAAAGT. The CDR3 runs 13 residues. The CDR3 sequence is CASTRDGGLLAFF. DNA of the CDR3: TGTGCCAGCACCCGGGACGGGGGGTTACTAGCTTTCTTT.

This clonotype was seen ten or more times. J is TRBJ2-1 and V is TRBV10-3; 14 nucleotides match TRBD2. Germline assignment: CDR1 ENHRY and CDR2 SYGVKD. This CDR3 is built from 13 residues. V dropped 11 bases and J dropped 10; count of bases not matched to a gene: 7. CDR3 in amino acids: CAVGTSGRGEQFF. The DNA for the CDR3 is TGTGCCGTCGGGACTAGCGGGAGAGGGGAGCAGTTCTTC.

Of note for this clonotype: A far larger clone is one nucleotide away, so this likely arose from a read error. For the CDR3, the DNA is TGCGCCAGCAGCTTGGAAGGACTAGCGGGGGGGTTTTATGAGCAGTACTTC. Translating gives CASSLEGLAGGFYEQYF. This chain connects TRBV5-1 to TRBJ2-7; TRBD2 matches 15 bases. The CDR3 contains 17 residues. Germline trimming cut 0 bases from V and 7 bases from J; bases unmatched to any gene: 8. Germline loops: CDR1 SGHRS, CDR2 YFSETQ.

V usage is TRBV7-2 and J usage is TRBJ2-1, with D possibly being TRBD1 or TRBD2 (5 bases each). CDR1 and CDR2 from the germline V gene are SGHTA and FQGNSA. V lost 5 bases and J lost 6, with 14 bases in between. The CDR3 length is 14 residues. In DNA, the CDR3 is TGTGCCAGCAGCCCCAGTCGGGGCCGCAATGAGCAGTTCTTC. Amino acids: CASSPSRGRNEQFF.